The 20 T cell receptor beta chains below come from one sample, sequenced in a study of shared clonotypes between healthy human individuals. The table came from immunoSEQ multiplex PCR; TCRdb's copy has only in-frame clones and leaves some out. The table lists roughly 1,100,000 clones, 65% to 75% of them singletons. The specimen sequenced was memory CD4+ T cells sorted from blood. The subset: CD45RA-negative fraction. These receptors came from a man aged 18 to 29 in good health.

The chain carries TRBV2 and TRBJ2-5; TRBD1 aligns across 7 bases. Germline V lookup: CDR1 SNHLY, CDR2 FYNNEI. The length of the CDR3 is 14 residues. The V gene end was trimmed by 7 bases and the J gene end by 3 bases; junction bases not matched to a gene: 8. CDR3 sequence: CASTKLTGKETQYF. The CDR3 DNA reads TGTGCCAGCACCAAATTGACAGGGAAAGAGACCCAGTACTTC. Together with reference TRBV2 and TRBJ2-5, the CDR3 gives the full variable domain: EPEVTQTPSHQVTQMGQEVILRCVPISNHLYFYWYRQILGQKVEFLVSFYNNEISEKSEIFDDQFSVERPDGSNFTLKIRSTKLEDSAMYFCASTKLTGKETQYFGPGTRLLVL.

V and J are TRBV11-2 and TRBJ2-5; TRBD2 aligns across 14 bases. The CDR3 totals 16 residues. CDR1 SGHAT and CDR2 FQNNGV come from the germline V gene. Trimming took 5 bases from V and 4 from J; bases not matched to a gene: 6. In DNA, the CDR3 is TGTGCCAGCAGCCCGGGGACTAGCGGGAGTTTAGAGACCCAGTACTTC. Residues: CASSPGTSGSLETQYF.

The rearrangement links TRBV6-5 to TRBJ2-7, with a weak D call TRBD1 (5 bases). The CDR3 is made up of 14 amino acids. Trimming took 6 bases from V and 1 from J, leaving 13 bases between them. Germline V CDR1 and CDR2: MNHEY, SVGAGI. CDR3 amino acids: CASSLTRGSYEQYF. CDR3 sequence (DNA): TGTGCCAGCAGCCTAACAAGGGGTTCCTACGAGCAGTACTTC.

The V call is TRBV21-1, the J call TRBJ2-7. TRBV21-1 is a documented pseudogene. The CDR3 runs 12 residues. This CDR3 is CASNWTWGEQYF. Written as DNA, the CDR3 is TGTGCCAGCAACTGGACCTGGGGCGAGCAGTACTTC.

The gene calls are TRBV14 and TRBJ2-4, with 9 bases that match TRBD2. Looked up from germline, CDR1 is SGHDN and CDR2 is FVKESK. The CDR3 spans 14 residues. V was pared by 4 bases and J by 7 bases, with 5 bases of the junction left unmatched. CDR3 coding DNA: TGTGCCAGCAGCCCTAGCGGGGCGGCGAACATTCAGTACTTC. Translated, it gives CASSPSGAANIQYF.

The chain has TRBV9 and TRBJ2-2; TRBD2 is a possible D gene (6 bases). The CDR3 extends over 17 amino acids. CDR1 and CDR2 from the germline V gene are SGDLS and YYNGEE. V was clipped by 4 bases and J by 4 bases, with 20 bases between them. CDR3 sequence (DNA): TGTGCCAGCAGCCCAAGAAAGGCGGGGAAAGGCACCGGGGAGCTGTTTTTT. This sequence encodes CASSPRKAGKGTGELFF.

The rearrangement links TRBV2 to TRBJ2-4, with D perhaps matching TRBD1 or TRBD2 (5 bases each). CDR3 length: 15 amino acids. Germline V lookup: CDR1 SNHLY, CDR2 FYNNEI. V shed 4 bases and J shed 6 bases, with 16 bases lying between them. CDR3 nucleotides: TGTGCCAGCAGTGGGGGGAAGTCCCTTTCAAACATTCAGTACTTC. This codes for CASSGGKSLSNIQYF. The whole variable domain, filled in from reference TRBV2 and TRBJ2-4, reads EPEVTQTPSHQVTQMGQEVILRCVPISNHLYFYWYRQILGQKVEFLVSFYNNEISEKSEIFDDQFSVERPDGSNFTLKIRSTKLEDSAMYFCASSGGKSLSNIQYFGAGTRLSVL.

This chain connects TRBV5-3 to TRBJ2-7; D uncertain. TRBV5-3 is marked as an open reading frame, function uncertain. V was clipped by 0 bases and J by 5 bases, with 9 bases between them. This CDR3 contains 13 residues. The CDR3 coding sequence is TGTGCCAGAAGCTTGGTTTCGGGCAACGAGCAGTACTTC. Amino acid sequence: CARSLVSGNEQYF.

The J gene is TRBJ1-1, the V gene TRBV19; D may be TRBD1 (5 bases). Trimming pared 7 bases from V and 2 bases from J, leaving 14 bases between. Germline V gene sequence: CDR1 LNHDA, CDR2 SQIVND (reference sequence). The CDR3 runs to 14 residues. CDR3 residues: CASNRGEGNTEAFF. CDR3 DNA sequence: TGTGCCAGTAACCGGGGGGAGGGAAACACTGAAGCTTTCTTT.

This clone came up a few times. This chain links TRBV2 with TRBJ1-2, with 7 nucleotides matching TRBD1. This CDR3 spans 15 amino acids. CDR1 is SNHLY, CDR2 FYNNEI, per germline. The V and J ends lost 2 bases and 2 bases, in that order; junction bases with no gene match: 5. The CDR3 sequence is CASSETLQGNYGYTF. For the CDR3, the DNA is TGTGCCAGCAGTGAAACCCTACAGGGGAACTATGGCTACACCTTC.

The table lists this clone with a count of one. CDR3: CASSLSPGQGEEQYF. Here the CDR3 DNA reads TGTGCCAGCAGTTTATCCCCGGGACAGGGGGAAGAGCAGTACTTC. The gene calls are TRBV27 and TRBJ2-7, with 11 positions matching TRBD1. The length of the CDR3 is 15 residues. The germline gives CDR1 MNHEY, CDR2 SMNVEV (reference sequence). The V gene end was trimmed by 0 bases and the J gene end by 7 bases; junction bases not matched to a gene: 5.

The chain links TRBV30 to TRBJ2-5; a possible D gene is TRBD2 (5 bases). The CDR3 is 13 residues long. CDR1 and CDR2 (germline): GTSNPN, SVGIG (reference sequence). Trimming cost V 5 bases and J 4 bases, with 14 bases left between them. The CDR3 sequence: CAWPKSAGETQYF. The CDR3 DNA is TGTGCCTGGCCTAAATCGGCGGGAGAGACCCAGTACTTC. Full variable domain (rest looked up from reference TRBV30 and TRBJ2-5): SQTIHQWPATLVQPVGSPLSLECTVEGTSNPNLYWYRQAAGRGLQLLFYSVGIGQISSEVPQNLSASRPQDRQFILSSKKLLLSDSGFYLCAWPKSAGETQYFGPGTRLLVL.

The chain couples TRBV19 to TRBJ1-6, with a possible D match to TRBD1 (5 bases). The V gene lost 1 base and the J gene lost 4 bases, with 8 bases spanning the gap. The V gene's germline CDR1 is LNHDA and CDR2 SQIVND (reference sequence). The CDR3 runs 15 residues. The CDR3 nucleotides read TGTGCCAGTAGTATAGTTGAGGGGTATAATTCACCCCTCCACTTT. Translated, it gives CASSIVEGYNSPLHF.

V and J are TRBV5-4 and TRBJ1-2; 9 bases are shared with TRBD1. Per the germline V gene, CDR1 is SGHNT and CDR2 is YYREEE (reference sequence). This CDR3 comprises 15 residues. Losses at the gene ends were 0 bases for V and 4 bases for J; bases not matched to a gene: 4. This CDR3 is CASSLAGTGIYGYTF. The CDR3 nucleotides read TGTGCCAGCAGCTTGGCGGGGACAGGGATCTATGGCTACACCTTC.

The chain recombines TRBV5-1 with TRBJ1-1; tentative D call: TRBD1 (6 bases). The CDR3 length is 16 residues. In germline, CDR1 is SGHRS, CDR2 YFSETQ. The V end lost 3 bases, the J end lost 0 bases, and 15 bases lay between the germline ends. CDR3 DNA sequence: TGCGCCAGCAGCTCAGGTAGCGGGGGCCTGAACACTGAAGCTTTCTTT. Protein product: CASSSGSGGLNTEAFF.

The chain is built from TRBV18 and TRBJ2-5, with 10 bases identical to TRBD1. This CDR3 contains 16 residues. J gave up 5 bases and V 0 bases, and 6 bases lay outside the gene matches. Germline CDR1 reads KGHSH; CDR2 reads LQKENI. CDR3 sequence: CASSPPGRTGGETQYF. CDR3 bases: TGTGCCAGCTCACCACCAGGGCGGACAGGGGGGGAGACCCAGTACTTC.

J is TRBJ2-7 and V is TRBV6-4; 7 positions match TRBD2. From germline, CDR1 is MRHNA and CDR2 SNTAGT. The length of the CDR3 is 15 residues. V shed 8 bases and J 1 base; nucleotides not matched to a gene: 11. The DNA of the CDR3 is TGTGCCAGCTTCTGGGGGGGGATACGGTCCTACGAGCAGTACTTC. This sequence encodes CASFWGGIRSYEQYF.

The count of this clone is one. The chain joins TRBV5-4 to TRBJ2-7, with a tentative D call TRBD2 (5 bases). CDR1 and CDR2 from the germline V gene are SGHNT and YYREEE (reference sequence). Trimming removed 4 bases from V and 2 bases from J, with 16 bases in between. The CDR3 totals 15 residues. CDR3 sequence (DNA): TGTGCCAGCAGCCCCTTGTCCAGCGGAACCTACGAGCAGTACTTC. It specifies CASSPLSSGTYEQYF.

V and J are TRBV6-6 and TRBJ2-7, with TRBD1 matching over 9 bases. Losses at the gene ends were 3 bases for V and 6 bases for J; bases not matched to a gene: 6. Germline V gene sequence: CDR1 MNHNY, CDR2 SVGAGI (reference sequence). The CDR3 consists of 14 residues. This chain's CDR3 is CASSYSGTGTEQYF. The CDR3 DNA reads as TGTGCCAGCAGTTATTCCGGGACAGGGACCGAGCAGTACTTC.

This clone was recorded a few times. The V and J genes are TRBV2 and TRBJ2-2; 9 bases are shared with TRBD1. The germline CDR1 and CDR2 sequences are SNHLY and FYNNEI. Losses at the gene ends were 1 base for V and 7 bases for J; bases not matched to a gene: 1. The length of the CDR3 is 14 residues. CDR3 sequence (DNA): TGTGCCAGCAGTGAAGACAGGGGGCACGGGGAGCTGTTTTTT. Its translation is CASSEDRGHGELFF.